Detailed here is one T cell receptor beta chain. Its antigen is unknown. The source of the sample is a study of immune cell composition in non-small cell lung cancer. Overall study results and limits: About 75% of squamous and around 34% of adenocarcinoma cases had tumour-associated clones >0.5%. Tumour TCR-beta clonality was not significantly tied to smoking pack-years.

This CDR3 comprises 15 residues. CDR1 and CDR2 (germline): MDHEN, SYDVKM. The J segment lost 4 bases and the V segment lost 5 bases, leaving 8 bases of the junction unmatched. Here immunoSEQ multiplex PCR was the method, and the copy in TCRdb shows in-frame clones only, minus some. Of about 2,900 clones listed, 65% to 85% are singletons. This same sample was also taken into another study, of CD4 T cells in lung cancer. That work contributes: Patients' blood was tested for T-cell responses to mutation-encoded neoepitopes. Tumor and non-adjacent lung came from curative-intent resections for stage I-III non-small cell lung cancer.

The chain links TRBV28 to TRBJ1-5, with TRBD1 matching 7 bases. The sequence derives from a human donor with non-small cell lung cancer. Sequenced material: lung tumor tissue. The CDR3 nucleotides are TGTGCCAGCAGTCCAACCGACAGGGTAAATCAGCCCCAGCATTTT. Encoded protein: CASSPTDRVNQPQHF. The full variable domain, with the rest looked up from reference TRBV28 and TRBJ1-5, is DVKVTQSSRYLVKRTGEKVFLECVQDMDHENMFWYRQDPGLGLRLIYFSYDVKMKEKGDIPEGYSVSREKKERFSLILESASTNQTSMYLCASSPTDRVNQPQHFGDGTRLSIL.